This TCR beta chain was recovered during a study of cytomegalovirus exposure and HLA in healthy donors. This CDR3 spans 15 amino acids. Per the germline V gene, CDR1 is MNHEY and CDR2 is SVGAGI. Trimming pared 2 bases from V and 11 bases from J, leaving 21 bases between. Points on this clone: Antigen: not known.

The PCR made use of 60 Vbeta and 13 Jbeta primers. Per the study methods: Approximately 11 million shared chains were among some 75 million unique TCR beta chains counted in a later analysis. The repertoire was sequenced with immunoSEQ multiplex PCR; TCRdb's copy has only in-frame clones and lacks some. The DNA was the basis for D and trimming; V, J and clone size are from that table. Here the sample spans some 70,000 clones, approximately 84% being singletons. Study-wide findings and caveats: Trimming of TCR beta V- and J-genes showed a link, identified in a later analysis, to a missense DCLRE1C variant.

The receptor comes from a woman aged 50 to 60 in good health and CMV-seronegative. This chain links TRBV6-5 with TRBJ1-2; D is perhaps TRBD1 (5 bases). Source material: PBMCs. The CDR3 DNA reads as TGTGCCAGCAGTTACACGTTAGGGGTGACTCTCGGGTACACCTTC. Translating gives CASSYTLGVTLGYTF.